This T cell receptor beta chain was recovered during a study of T cells in localized non-small cell lung cancer. With regard to this clone: Its target is unknown.

Notes on the study in general: Higher adjacent-lung clonality was associated with shorter survival. Only one tumor region was sequenced, so heterogeneity remains possible. Detection in adjacent lung was observed for a median roughly 62 of the top 100 tumor clones. The greatest T cell clonality was found in uninvolved adjacent lung (higher than in tumor).

Profiled with immunoSEQ multiplex PCR; TCRdb holds only in-frame clones, not every one. The table records 35,000 to 50,000 clones, roughly 90% of them present only once. The sample in question was PBMCs, obtained before any cancer treatment. The receptor was isolated from a woman aged 40-70 years with stage II lung adenocarcinoma.

The CDR3 bases are TGTGCCAGCAGCTTGCTCGGCTCTGGAAACACCATATATTTT. This translates into CASSLLGSGNTIYF. The V call is TRBV11-1, the J call TRBJ1-3; D not resolved. This CDR3 region has 14 residues. In germline, CDR1 is SGHAT, CDR2 FQDESV (reference sequence). Trimming stripped 3 bases from V and 0 bases from J, with 6 bases between.